The T cell receptor beta chain described here comes from a study of post-analysis software for immune sequencing data. Study-wide results and limits: Samples made in the same batch grouped tightly together by F measure. Controls had lower frequencies than patients of roughly five TRBV segments, which included TRBV5-6, TRBV5-1 and TRBV20-1.

This clonotype was detected only a few times. Its antigen is as yet unknown. Unique molecular identifiers were built into the TCR beta cDNA libraries. TCRdb recomputed calls from the PCR reads with MiXCR, one row per CDR3 protein. The sample records fewer than 850,000 distinct CDR3 sequences, 30% being singletons. Trimming cost V 5 bases and J 5 bases, with 30 bases left between them. This CDR3 comprises 18 residues. Germline assignment: CDR1 DFQATT and CDR2 SNEGSKA (reference sequence). V usage is TRBV20-1 and J usage is TRBJ1-2; D perhaps matches TRBD1 (5 bases). Sequences were obtained from blood. This clonotype was obtained from a girl between 10 and 17 years old with multiple sclerosis. The CDR3 coding sequence is TGCAGTGCTCAGACCCGATTCCGAGACGGAGGGGAGGGGTATGGCTACACCTTC. Protein: CSAQTRFRDGGEGYGYTF.